These 11 T cell receptor beta chains were sequenced from one sample in a study of beta chain features in type 1 diabetes. Regarding the study as a whole: Within each of all four CD4+ subsets, Type 1 diabetes patients had TCRB CDR3s that were moderately but significantly shorter.

Antigen specificity for these receptors is unknown. The entirety of the isolated RNA underwent reverse transcription, so expressed TCRB transcripts were sequenced. TCRdb keeps only in-frame clones here, not all; method: immunoSEQ multiplex PCR. The table lists 500,000 to 800,000 clones, around an eighth of them singletons. The source material was naive CD4+ T cells from blood. The receptor source for this set is a man aged 25 to 45 with type 1 diabetes.

This clone was seen a few times. This sequence joins TRBV28 and TRBJ1-2, with a tentative D call TRBD1 (6 bases). Germline loops: CDR1 MDHEN, CDR2 SYDVKM. The V gene lost 6 bases and the J gene lost 6 bases, with 14 bases spanning the gap. This CDR3 has 13 amino acids. The CDR3 DNA sequence: TGTGCCAGCAGCCAGCTGGGGGCAGATGGCTACACCTTC. It translates to CASSQLGADGYTF.

The chain is built from TRBV7-6 and TRBJ2-5; 9 bases are shared with TRBD1. The CDR3 extends over 14 amino acids. Unmatched junction bases numbered 6, after V lost 5 bases and J lost 5 bases. Germline loops: CDR1 SGHVS, CDR2 FNYEAQ. The CDR3 nucleotides read TGTGCCAGCAGCATCAACAGGGGGCAGGAGACCCAGTACTTC. Translation: CASSINRGQETQYF.

In this sample, this clone turned up a few times. The chain couples TRBV6-6 to TRBJ2-3; D may be TRBD1 (5 bases). Germline loops: CDR1 MNHNY, CDR2 SVGAGI (reference sequence). The CDR3 has 14 amino acids. The V and J ends lost 2 bases and 5 bases respectively, with 11 bases between them. The CDR3 spells CASSYTGEGDTQYF. In DNA form, the CDR3 reads TGTGCCAGCAGTTACACAGGAGAAGGAGATACGCAGTATTTT.

This clone was counted between two and nine times. The rearrangement uses TRBV28 and TRBJ2-6; 7 bases match TRBD1. CDR1 is MDHEN, CDR2 SYDVKM, per germline. The CDR3 has 15 residues. After removal of 4 bases from V and 2 bases from J, the junction contained 2 bases not matched to a gene. This chain's CDR3 is CASSSGQAGANVLTF. In nucleotides, the CDR3 is TGTGCCAGCAGTTCCGGACAGGCTGGGGCCAACGTCCTGACTTTC.

The rearrangement links TRBV19 to TRBJ1-3; TRBD1 aligns across 8 bases. Losses at the gene ends were 4 bases for V and 4 bases for J; bases not matched to a gene: 6. The CDR3 is made up of 15 amino acids. Germline loops: CDR1 LNHDA, CDR2 SQIVND (reference sequence). CDR3 DNA: TGTGCCAGTAGTACCCAGGGGGCGAGCGGAAACACCATATATTTT. The encoded protein is CASSTQGASGNTIYF.

This clone has just a few counts. V gene TRBV7-9 combines with J gene TRBJ2-7, with TRBD1 matching over 9 bases. V was clipped by 4 bases and J by 1 base; unmatched bases: 5. There are 15 residues in the CDR3. Per the germline V gene, CDR1 is SEHNR and CDR2 is FQNEAQ (reference sequence). CDR3 sequence reads: CASSSIDRGSYEQYF. Here the CDR3 DNA reads TGTGCCAGCAGCTCTATCGACAGGGGGTCCTACGAGCAGTACTTC.

The V gene is TRBV7-2, the J gene TRBJ2-5; D perhaps matches TRBD2 (6 bases). The ends were cut back, 2 bases at V and 5 bases at J, with 15 bases in the middle. CDR1 SGHTA and CDR2 FQGNSA come from the germline V gene. This CDR3 region has 15 residues. The CDR3 sequence: CASSLRAGRDETQYF. The DNA of the CDR3 is TGTGCCAGCAGCTTACGCGCGGGGCGGGACGAGACCCAGTACTTC.

This chain joins TRBV30 and TRBJ1-5; D might be TRBD1 (5 bases). V was cut by 0 bases and J by 11 bases, with 11 bases left in between. CDR1 is GTSNPN and CDR2 is SVGIG in the germline V gene (reference sequence). This CDR3 contains 12 residues. Written as DNA, the CDR3 is TGTGCCTGGAGTGTACAGGAGGAGGCCCAGCATTTT. Its protein product is CAWSVQEEAQHF.

The CDR3 protein is CASSEAWDTQYF. CDR3 nucleotide sequence: TGTGCCAGCAGTGAAGCTTGGGATACGCAGTATTTT. This rearrangement joins TRBV25-1 to TRBJ2-3; D remains unclear. The length of the CDR3 is 12 residues. Germline assignment: CDR1 MGHDK and CDR2 SYGVNS. Between the trimmed V and J ends, which lost 2 bases and 6 bases, there was a span of 6 bases. Based on the CDR3 plus reference TRBV25-1 and TRBJ2-3, the full variable domain is EADIYQTPRYLVIGTGKKITLECSQTMGHDKMYWYQQDPGMELHLIHYSYGVNSTEKGDLSSESTVSRIRTEHFPLTLESARPSHTSQYLCASSEAWDTQYFGPGTRLTVL.

The V call is TRBV9, the J call TRBJ1-1; TRBD1 matches 11 bases. The CDR3 is 16 residues long. The V segment lost 4 bases and the J segment 5 bases; nucleotides outside the gene matches: 10. Germline loops: CDR1 SGDLS, CDR2 YYNGEE. CDR3 sequence: CASSPWTGGRGTEAFF. The CDR3 DNA sequence: TGTGCCAGCAGCCCATGGACAGGGGGCCGTGGAACTGAAGCTTTCTTT.

This clone appeared a few times. The rearrangement joins TRBV6-5 to TRBJ2-5; D gene uncertain. V dropped 5 bases and J dropped 5 bases, with 6 bases sitting between them. Germline values: CDR1 MNHEY, CDR2 SVGAGI. The CDR3 totals 11 residues. The CDR3 is CASSNGETQYF. The CDR3 nucleotides are TGTGCCAGCAGTAACGGGGAGACCCAGTACTTC.